This entry is about one T cell receptor (beta chain). Participants were aged about 18 to 90 years from about 25 US areas. Trimming removed 2 bases at V and 10 bases at J, with 6 bases between. Germline loops: CDR1 SGHAT, CDR2 FQNNGV. The CDR3 runs to 12 residues. Produced via immunoSEQ multiplex PCR; TCRdb's table is partial and in-frame only. The sample carries roughly 380,000 clones, more than 70% recorded once. This sample is part of a study of blood T cell repertoires in COVID-19. Whole-study context: Specimens from acute and convalescent COVID-19 originated in the United States, Italy and Spain. Sources were T cells, B-cell-depleted T cells, or PBMCs; the material itself was cDNA or gDNA.

V is TRBV11-2 and J is TRBJ1-6; D ambiguous. Material for sequencing was PBMCs or T cells enriched from blood (not recorded which). The receptor's source is a woman aged 25 to 45 who had been exposed to COVID-19. The CDR3 sequence: CASSLNESPLHF. The CDR3 nucleotides read TGTGCCAGCAGCTTAAACGAGTCACCCCTCCACTTT.